Each of the 16 T cell receptor beta chains below was sequenced from the same sample in a study of long-term antiretroviral therapy in people with HIV. They ran version v3.0 of the immunoSEQ assay at survey level. This table comes from immunoSEQ multiplex PCR, and its TCRdb copy is limited to in-frame clones, with some not included. This sample yields over 35,000 clones, of which 94% are seen a single time; roughly 2.1% belongs to the top ten. Here the sequenced sample was unsorted PBMCs, taken 9 to 9.5 years after starting antiretroviral therapy. Receptors were obtained from a man aged 25-45 years with HIV.

The chain combines TRBV7-2 with TRBJ1-2; D ambiguous. Trimming shortened V by 5 bases and J by 4 bases, and 11 bases separated the two germline ends. CDR1 SGHTA and CDR2 FQGNSA come from the germline V gene. The length of the CDR3 is 13 residues. The DNA of the CDR3 is TGTGCCAGCAGCCCACTAGGGTCCTATGGCTACACCTTC. Translating it yields CASSPLGSYGYTF.

The chain is built from TRBV10-2 and TRBJ1-4; the D is unclear. Germline CDR1 is WSHSY and CDR2 is SAAADI. The CDR3 extends over 13 amino acids. Trimming removed 8 bases from V and 1 base from J, with 8 bases in between. DNA for the CDR3: TGCGCCAGCGGAGAAATAACTAATGAAAAACTGTTTTTT. Amino acids: CASGEITNEKLFF.

A single count supports this clone. The V gene is TRBV29-1, the J gene TRBJ2-3, with D perhaps TRBD1 (6 bases). The germline V and J ends were trimmed by 6 bases and 5 bases, with 6 bases remaining between them. The CDR3 has 10 residues. Germline loops: CDR1 SQVTM, CDR2 ANQGSEA. The CDR3 loop reads CSVRGDTQYF. CDR3 nucleotide sequence: TGCAGCGTCAGGGGAGATACGCAGTATTTT.

This sequence joins TRBV11-3 and TRBJ1-1; D unclear. The germline V gene encodes CDR1 SGHNT and CDR2 YENEEA. Between the trimmed V and J ends, which lost 8 bases and 4 bases, there was a span of 14 bases. There are 13 residues in the CDR3. CDR3 sequence: CASPNVKGTEAFF. In DNA, the CDR3 is TGTGCCAGCCCCAACGTAAAGGGCACTGAAGCTTTCTTT. The full variable domain, with the rest looked up from reference TRBV11-3 and TRBJ1-1, is EAGVVQSPRYKIIEKKQPVAFWCNPISGHNTLYWYLQNLGQGPELLIRYENEEAVDDSQLPKDRFSAERLKGVDSTLKIQPAELGDSAVYLCASPNVKGTEAFFGQGTRLTVV.

The chain couples TRBV7-6 to TRBJ1-1; 7 bases align to TRBD1. Losses at the gene ends were 4 bases for V and 5 bases for J; bases not matched to a gene: 13. The CDR3 is made up of 16 amino acids. Germline CDR1 SGHVS, CDR2 FNYEAQ. The CDR3 protein is CASSSRGDEGSTEAFF. In DNA form, the CDR3 reads TGTGCCAGCAGCTCCAGGGGGGATGAAGGATCAACTGAAGCTTTCTTT.

This chain connects TRBV6-5 to TRBJ2-3; D is perhaps TRBD2 (6 bases). CDR1 MNHEY and CDR2 SVGAGI come from the germline V gene. CDR3 length: 13 residues. V gave up 6 bases and J gave up 7 bases, with 14 bases separating them. The CDR3 sequence: CASRTTTSYTQYF. The DNA for the CDR3 is TGTGCCAGCAGAACGACGACTAGTTATACGCAGTATTTT.

This clone showed up just a few times. One end of the junction is discordant with germline, which a read error may explain. J is TRBJ1-5 and V is TRBV2, with TRBD1 matching over 7 bases. The CDR3 consists of 14 residues. Germline CDR1 and CDR2: SNHLY and FYNNEI. The CDR3 sequence is CASTEQGSDQPQHF. Written as DNA, the CDR3 is TGTGCCAGCACTGAACAGGGGTCGGATCAGCCCCAGCATTTT.

This chain connects TRBV5-6 to TRBJ1-5; D ambiguous. CDR3 length: 15 amino acids. Germline V CDR1 and CDR2: SGHDT, YYEEEE. V dropped 2 bases and J dropped 5 bases, with 14 bases sitting between them. As DNA, the CDR3 is TGTGCCAGCAGCTTTAGTCGGCGGTATGATCAGCCCCAGCATTTT. It specifies CASSFSRRYDQPQHF.

This clone was counted once. The chain employs TRBV18 and TRBJ2-5; tentatively, D is TRBD2 (6 bases). V dropped 0 bases and J dropped 7 bases, with 18 bases sitting between them. The CDR3 has 16 residues. CDR1 KGHSH and CDR2 LQKENI come from the germline V gene. The CDR3 DNA reads as TGTGCCAGCTCACCACCCCTTACTAGCAGTTCGGGGACCCAGTACTTC. Protein: CASSPPLTSSSGTQYF.

This clone turned up a few times. J is TRBJ2-7 and V is TRBV4-1; D unresolved. This CDR3 contains 15 residues. The V and J ends lost 0 bases and 0 bases respectively, with 9 bases between them. From germline, CDR1 is MGHRA and CDR2 YSYEKL. CDR3 DNA sequence: TGCGCCAGCAGCCAAGACGAACAGAGCTCCTACGAGCAGTACGTC. Residues: CASSQDEQSSYEQYV.

This chain uses TRBV7-8 with TRBJ2-1; D may be TRBD2 (5 bases). Trimming pared 5 bases from V and 9 bases from J, leaving 14 bases between. This CDR3 spans 13 amino acids. Germline-derived CDR1 and CDR2 are SGHVS and FQNEAQ. In nucleotides, the CDR3 is TGTGCCAGCAGCCATCCTTTGGCGGGTGAGCAGTTCTTC. This codes for CASSHPLAGEQFF.

This clone was counted only a few times. The rearrangement uses TRBV6-4 and TRBJ2-1; TRBD2 matches 8 bases. The V gene's germline CDR1 is MRHNA and CDR2 SNTAGT. The ends lost 0 bases at V and 4 bases at J; junction bases unmatched: 2. The CDR3 consists of 15 residues. Written as DNA, the CDR3 is TGTGCCAGCAGTGACTCACAGCGGGAGTACAATGAGCAGTTCTTC. Translating it yields CASSDSQREYNEQFF.

The chain links TRBV18 to TRBJ1-5, with no clear D. Germline CDR1 reads KGHSH; CDR2 reads LQKENI. V gave up 2 bases and J gave up 6 bases, with 20 bases separating them. This CDR3 spans 17 amino acids. In DNA, the CDR3 is TGTGCCAGCTCACCAAGGGTCAAGACATCAGGCGGTCAGCCCCAGCATTTT. It translates to CASSPRVKTSGGQPQHF.

The chain uses TRBV7-9 and TRBJ1-1, with D unclear. The V end was cut by 1 base, the J end by 0 bases, with 9 bases between. Germline V gene sequence: CDR1 SEHNR, CDR2 FQNEAQ (reference sequence). This CDR3 spans 15 amino acids. The CDR3 DNA is TGTGCCAGCAGCTTAGGGTCCTTTCTGAACACTGAAGCTTTCTTT. This translates into CASSLGSFLNTEAFF.

V usage is TRBV10-1 and J usage is TRBJ1-3; D is undetermined. Looked up from germline, CDR1 is WNHNN and CDR2 is SYGVQD (reference sequence). There are 14 residues in the CDR3. V was clipped by 5 bases and J by 0 bases, with 8 bases between them. CDR3 residues: CASSLDISGNTIYF. The CDR3 DNA reads as TGCGCCAGCAGTTTAGACATCTCTGGAAACACCATATATTTT.

Points on this clone: This CDR3 is also generated by other DNA sequences in the sample. V gene TRBV15 combines with J gene TRBJ2-2; 9 nucleotides align to TRBD1. CDR1 LNHNV and CDR2 YYDKDF come from the germline V gene (reference sequence). CDR3 length: 13 residues. V shed 3 bases, J shed 7 bases, and the junction held 0 bases outside the gene matches. The CDR3 DNA reads TGTGCCACCAGCAGGGACAGGGGCGGGGAGCTGTTTTTT. It is translated as CATSRDRGGELFF.